Below are 24 T cell receptor beta chains sequenced from a single sample in a study of T cell responses to AZD1222 COVID-19 vaccine. The method was immunoSEQ multiplex PCR; TCRdb's version includes in-frame clones alone and lacks a portion of them. The sample lists about 55,000 clones, roughly nine tenths seen once, with just under 4% in the top ten. Specimen: peripheral blood, collected on day 0 of AZD1222 vaccination. These receptors originate from an adult in good health.

This chain joins TRBV15 and TRBJ1-1; TRBD1 matches at 9 bases. Germline V CDR1 and CDR2: LNHNV, YYDKDF (reference sequence). This CDR3 region has 15 residues. J lost 2 bases, V lost 8 bases, and 9 bases had no gene match. CDR3 loop: CATSQGQGINTEAFF. The CDR3, as DNA: TGTGCCACCTCTCAAGGACAGGGGATTAACACTGAAGCTTTCTTT.

V usage is TRBV4-1 and J usage is TRBJ2-2; D call uncertain. Between the trimmed V and J ends, which lost 4 bases and 0 bases, there was a span of 9 bases. Germline V CDR1 and CDR2: MGHRA, YSYEKL. The CDR3 has 15 amino acids. Written as DNA, the CDR3 is TGCGCCAGCAGCCGTCAGGTACCGAACACCGGGGAGCTGTTTTTT. The encoded protein is CASSRQVPNTGELFF.

V usage is TRBV19 and J usage is TRBJ1-2, with a tentative D call TRBD1 (5 bases). V lost 7 bases to trimming and J lost 7 bases, with 16 bases between them. There are 13 residues in the CDR3. CDR1 is LNHDA, CDR2 SQIVND, per germline (reference sequence). CDR3 in amino acids: CASTPAGLAGYTF. CDR3 in DNA: TGTGCCAGTACCCCTGCGGGGCTAGCTGGCTACACCTTC. Looking up the rest from reference TRBV19 and TRBJ1-2 gives the full variable domain: DGGITQSPKYLFRKEGQNVTLSCEQNLNHDAMYWYRQDPGQGLRLIYYSQIVNDFQKGDIAEGYSVSREKKESFPLTVTSAQKNPTAFYLCASTPAGLAGYTFGSGTRLTVV.

The chain recombines TRBV2 with TRBJ2-7; 12 bases agree with TRBD1. V was pared by 0 bases and J by 3 bases, with 9 bases of the junction left unmatched. The CDR3 loop spans 18 amino acids. CDR1 is SNHLY, CDR2 FYNNEI, per germline. CDR3 DNA: TGTGCCAGCAGTGAAGCCCGGGTGGGGACAGGGGGCTACTACGAGCAGTACTTC. Its translation: CASSEARVGTGGYYEQYF.

The chain joins TRBV12-5 to TRBJ2-7; TRBD1 matches at 7 bases. V shed 6 bases, J shed 3 bases, and the junction held 5 bases outside the gene matches. CDR1 and CDR2 (germline): LGHNT, FRNRAP. The CDR3 runs to 13 residues. CDR3: CASGSRDSYEQYF. CDR3 bases: TGTGCTAGTGGCTCCCGGGACAGCTACGAGCAGTACTTC.

This clone has only one observation. V and J are TRBV5-6 and TRBJ2-7, with unresolved D. From germline, CDR1 is SGHDT and CDR2 YYEEEE. The CDR3 covers 14 residues. The ends were cut back, 3 bases at V and 3 bases at J, with 13 bases in the middle. CDR3 in DNA: TGTGCCAGCAGCTCCTGGATAGTGGTCTACGAGCAGTACTTC. Its protein product is CASSSWIVVYEQYF.

V gene TRBV7-9 combines with J gene TRBJ2-5; possible D gene TRBD2, 5 bases. The CDR3 totals 15 residues. The germline gives CDR1 SEHNR, CDR2 FQNEAQ (reference sequence). Deletions cut 1 base from V and 1 base from J, with 10 bases between. The CDR3 here is CASSLVEGPQETQYF. CDR3 DNA: TGTGCCAGCAGCTTAGTAGAGGGCCCCCAAGAGACCCAGTACTTC. Together with reference TRBV7-9 and TRBJ2-5, the CDR3 gives the full variable domain: DTGVSQNPRHKITKRGQNVTFRCDPISEHNRLYWYRQTLGQGPEFLTYFQNEAQLEKSRLLSDRFSAERPKGSFSTLEIQRTEQGDSAMYLCASSLVEGPQETQYFGPGTRLLVL.

The J gene is TRBJ2-3, the V gene TRBV27, with 9 nucleotides matching TRBD2. Germline V gene lookup returns CDR1 MNHEY and CDR2 SMNVEV (reference sequence). This CDR3 region has 18 residues. V gave up 7 bases and J gave up 0 bases; unmatched junction bases: 14. The CDR3 nucleotides are TGTGCCAGCACCCCCGGGACTAGCAGATCCTCTAGCACAGATACGCAGTATTTT. Amino acid sequence: CASTPGTSRSSSTDTQYF.

The chain uses TRBV27 and TRBJ2-3, with 8 bases lining up with TRBD2. With V trimmed by 4 bases and J by 5 bases, 5 bases remained unmatched. CDR1 MNHEY and CDR2 SMNVEV come from the germline V gene (reference sequence). The CDR3 extends over 14 amino acids. CDR3 amino acids: CASSSVAGLDTQYF. The CDR3 DNA reads TGTGCCAGCAGTTCGGTAGCGGGGTTAGATACGCAGTATTTT.

V usage is TRBV4-1 and J usage is TRBJ1-5; possible D gene TRBD1, 5 bases. The V gene's germline CDR1 is MGHRA and CDR2 YSYEKL. The CDR3 length is 13 residues. Trimming pared 1 base from V and 4 bases from J, leaving 5 bases between. The CDR3 DNA reads as TGCGCCAGCAGCCAAGCAGGGAATCAGCCCCAGCATTTT. Translation gives CASSQAGNQPQHF.

The V call is TRBV7-8, the J call TRBJ1-6; the match to TRBD1 covers 9 bases. V dropped 1 base and J dropped 5; count of bases not matched to a gene: 9. This CDR3 has 18 amino acids. The germline gives CDR1 SGHVS, CDR2 FQNEAQ. In nucleotides, the CDR3 is TGTGCCAGCAGCTTAGTTGGGGACAGGGTAAACCATAATTCACCCCTCCACTTT. Protein sequence: CASSLVGDRVNHNSPLHF.

This rearrangement joins TRBV5-6 to TRBJ1-2, with D tentatively TRBD1 (6 bases). V shed 4 bases and J shed 4 bases, with 20 bases lying between them. The CDR3 runs 16 residues. Germline lookup yields CDR1 SGHDT and CDR2 YYEEEE. CDR3 in DNA: TGTGCCAGCAGCACGGTAGTGGGGGCTTACGGCTATGGCTACACCTTC. Its translation is CASSTVVGAYGYGYTF.

The rearrangement links TRBV5-4 to TRBJ2-7, with a tentative D call TRBD1 (5 bases). The germline V gene has CDR1 SGHNT and CDR2 YYREEE (reference sequence). The CDR3 contains 13 residues. V was pared by 3 bases and J by 5 bases, with 12 bases between. This CDR3 reads CASSSNRLNEQYF. The CDR3 nucleotides read TGTGCCAGCAGCTCAAACAGGCTCAACGAGCAGTACTTC.

The V call is TRBV11-3, the J call TRBJ2-3; 10 bases agree with TRBD1. The V segment lost 6 bases and the J segment 5 bases; nucleotides outside the gene matches: 14. This CDR3 region has 17 residues. Germline assignment: CDR1 SGHNT and CDR2 YENEEA. CDR3 coding DNA: TGTGCCAGCAGTTACGGCTCAGGGACAGGGGAGTTAGATACGCAGTATTTT. As protein: CASSYGSGTGELDTQYF.

V is TRBV19 and J is TRBJ1-2, with a possible D match to TRBD1 (5 bases). The germline V and J ends were trimmed by 9 bases and 1 base, with 36 bases remaining between them. Germline values: CDR1 LNHDA, CDR2 SQIVND (reference sequence). The CDR3 runs to 21 residues. For the CDR3, the DNA is TGTGCCAGCACTTCTCCGAATCCAGGGAAAATCGTCAGCCACCTTAACTATGGCTACACCTTC. Encoded protein: CASTSPNPGKIVSHLNYGYTF.

The V and J genes are TRBV2 and TRBJ2-7; D is ambiguous. The length of the CDR3 is 11 residues. The V and J ends lost 6 bases and 6 bases respectively, with 9 bases between them. Germline CDR1 reads SNHLY; CDR2 reads FYNNEI. CDR3 DNA: TGTGCCAGCAGGGACCAACGCGAGCAGTACTTC. Protein product: CASRDQREQYF.

J is TRBJ2-7 and V is TRBV28; 9 bases match TRBD1. In germline, CDR1 is MDHEN, CDR2 SYDVKM. The junction had 4 bases not matched to a gene; V was cut back by 4 bases and J by 3 bases. The CDR3 is made up of 14 amino acids. This CDR3 reads CASSSGTGYYEQYF. Written as DNA, the CDR3 is TGTGCCAGCAGTTCCGGGACAGGGTACTACGAGCAGTACTTC.

The genes are TRBV7-2 and TRBJ2-1; 11 bases are shared with TRBD2. This CDR3 has 18 residues. Germline-derived CDR1 and CDR2 are SGHTA and FQGNSA. Germline trimming cut 1 base from V and 0 bases from J; bases unmatched to any gene: 5. The CDR3, as DNA: TGTGCCAGCAGCTTAGAGCTAGCGGGGGGCAGCTCCTACAATGAGCAGTTCTTC. It specifies CASSLELAGGSSYNEQFF.

The chain joins TRBV4-1 to TRBJ1-2; D is uncertain. V was pared by 5 bases and J by 2 bases, with 9 bases between. The germline V gene encodes CDR1 MGHRA and CDR2 YSYEKL. This CDR3 contains 13 residues. CDR3 region: CASSDRPNYGYTF. Written as DNA, the CDR3 is TGCGCCAGCAGCGATAGGCCAAACTATGGCTACACCTTC.

This clone was seen a single time. The J gene is TRBJ2-7, the V gene TRBV12-5; D is possibly TRBD1 (5 bases). Per the germline V gene, CDR1 is LGHNT and CDR2 is FRNRAP. The CDR3 is 14 residues long. V dropped 2 bases and J dropped 2 bases, with 10 bases sitting between them. In DNA form, the CDR3 reads TGTGCTAGTGGTTTGCTAGACAGAGCCTACGAGCAGTACTTC. Translated: CASGLLDRAYEQYF.

The gene calls are TRBV28 and TRBJ1-2, with a possible D match to TRBD1 (5 bases). Trimming cost V 8 bases and J 4 bases, with 14 bases left between them. CDR1 is MDHEN and CDR2 is SYDVKM in the germline V gene. The CDR3 sequence is 13 residues long. CDR3 nucleotide sequence: TGTGCCAGCGCTCCCCCCGGGGGCTATGGCTACACCTTC. This translates into CASAPPGGYGYTF.

The chain employs TRBV30 and TRBJ1-2; 7 bases line up with TRBD1. CDR1 GTSNPN and CDR2 SVGIG come from the germline V gene (reference sequence). The V gene end was trimmed by 4 bases and the J gene end by 4 bases; junction bases not matched to a gene: 9. The length of the CDR3 is 14 residues. The CDR3 is CAWTSMTGTYGYTF. The DNA for the CDR3 is TGTGCCTGGACCTCTATGACAGGGACCTATGGCTACACCTTC.

The rearrangement links TRBV24-1 to TRBJ1-2; D is possibly TRBD1 (5 bases). The germline V and J ends were trimmed by 4 bases and 4 bases, with 12 bases remaining between them. This CDR3 contains 14 residues. The V gene's germline CDR1 is KGHDR and CDR2 SFDVKD. The DNA of the CDR3 is TGTGCCACCAGTGAAAGGGGTGGTGGCTATGGCTACACCTTC. Encoded protein: CATSERGGGYGYTF.

This clone occurred once. The V gene is TRBV10-3, the J gene TRBJ1-1; no clear D gene. The CDR3 runs to 11 residues. CDR1 and CDR2 from the germline V gene are ENHRY and SYGVKD. V lost 4 bases to trimming and J lost 10 bases, with 10 bases between them. CDR3 amino acids: CAISAPTAAFF. The CDR3 nucleotides read TGTGCCATCAGTGCCCCCACCGCAGCTTTCTTT.